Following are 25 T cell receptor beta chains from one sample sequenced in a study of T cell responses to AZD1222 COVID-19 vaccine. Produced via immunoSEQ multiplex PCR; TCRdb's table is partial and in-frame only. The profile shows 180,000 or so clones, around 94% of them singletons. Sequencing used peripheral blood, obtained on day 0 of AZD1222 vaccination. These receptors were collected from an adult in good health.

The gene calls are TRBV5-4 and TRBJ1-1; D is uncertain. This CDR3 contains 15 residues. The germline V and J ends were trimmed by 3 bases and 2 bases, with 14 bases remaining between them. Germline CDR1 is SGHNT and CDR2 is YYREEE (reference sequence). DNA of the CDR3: TGTGCCAGCAGCTCGAATTTTCAGGTTAACACTGAAGCTTTCTTT. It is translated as CASSSNFQVNTEAFF.

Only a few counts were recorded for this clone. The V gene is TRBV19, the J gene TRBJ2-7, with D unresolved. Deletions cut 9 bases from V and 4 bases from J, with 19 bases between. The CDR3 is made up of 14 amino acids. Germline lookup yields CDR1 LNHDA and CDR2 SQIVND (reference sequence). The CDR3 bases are TGTGCCAGCCCTCTGGGCGGTTTGTGGTACGAGCAGTACTTC. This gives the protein CASPLGGLWYEQYF.

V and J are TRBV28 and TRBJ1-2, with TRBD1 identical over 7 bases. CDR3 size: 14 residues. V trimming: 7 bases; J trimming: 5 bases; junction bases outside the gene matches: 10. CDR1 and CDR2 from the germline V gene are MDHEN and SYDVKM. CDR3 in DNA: TGTGCCAGCAAATGGAGGGACAGACGGTATGGCTACACCTTC. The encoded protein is CASKWRDRRYGYTF.

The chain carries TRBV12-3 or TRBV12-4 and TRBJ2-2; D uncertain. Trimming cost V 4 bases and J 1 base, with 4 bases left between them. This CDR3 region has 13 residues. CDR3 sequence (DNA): TGTGCCAGCAGTTCTTTGAACACCGGGGAGCTGTTTTTT. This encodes CASSSLNTGELFF.

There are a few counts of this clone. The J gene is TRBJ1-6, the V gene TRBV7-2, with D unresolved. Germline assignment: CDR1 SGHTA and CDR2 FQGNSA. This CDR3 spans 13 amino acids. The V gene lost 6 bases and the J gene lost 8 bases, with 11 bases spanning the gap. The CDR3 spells CASSLGRDSPLHF. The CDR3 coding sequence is TGTGCCAGCAGTCTAGGGAGAGATTCACCCCTCCACTTT. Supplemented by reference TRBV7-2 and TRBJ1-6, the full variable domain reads GAGVSQSPSNKVTEKGKDVELRCDPISGHTALYWYRQSLGQGLEFLIYFQGNSAPDKSGLPSDRFSAERTGGSVSTLTIQRTQQEDSAVYLCASSLGRDSPLHFGNGTRLTVT.

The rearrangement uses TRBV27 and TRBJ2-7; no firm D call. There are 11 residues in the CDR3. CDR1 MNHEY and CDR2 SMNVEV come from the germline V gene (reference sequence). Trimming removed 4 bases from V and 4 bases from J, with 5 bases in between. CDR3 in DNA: TGTGCCAGCAGTTCCGGTTACGAGCAGTACTTC. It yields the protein CASSSGYEQYF.

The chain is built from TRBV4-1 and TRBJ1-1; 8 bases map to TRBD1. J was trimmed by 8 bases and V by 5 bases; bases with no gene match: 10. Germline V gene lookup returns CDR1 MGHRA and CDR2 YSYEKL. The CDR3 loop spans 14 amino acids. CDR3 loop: CASSALTGGSEAFF. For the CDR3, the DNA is TGCGCCAGCAGCGCGCTTACAGGGGGGTCGGAAGCTTTCTTT.

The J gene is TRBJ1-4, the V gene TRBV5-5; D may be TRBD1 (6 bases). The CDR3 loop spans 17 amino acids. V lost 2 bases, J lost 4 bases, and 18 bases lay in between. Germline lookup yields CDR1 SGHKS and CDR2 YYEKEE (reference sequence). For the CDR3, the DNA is TGTGCCAGCAGCTTAGACCAGGAGGGGGGGAATAATGAAAAACTGTTTTTT. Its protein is CASSLDQEGGNNEKLFF.

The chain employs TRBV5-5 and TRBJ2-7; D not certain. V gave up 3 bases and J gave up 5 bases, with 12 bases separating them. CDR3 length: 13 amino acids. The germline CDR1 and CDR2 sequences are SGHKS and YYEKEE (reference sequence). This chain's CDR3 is CASSSHARNEQYF. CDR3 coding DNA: TGTGCCAGCAGCTCCCATGCTAGGAACGAGCAGTACTTC.

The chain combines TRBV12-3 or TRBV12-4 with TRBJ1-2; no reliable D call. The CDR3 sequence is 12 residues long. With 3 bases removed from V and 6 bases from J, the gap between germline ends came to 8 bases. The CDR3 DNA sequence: TGTGCCAGCAGTTTGGTTGGAGATGGCTACACCTTC. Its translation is CASSLVGDGYTF.

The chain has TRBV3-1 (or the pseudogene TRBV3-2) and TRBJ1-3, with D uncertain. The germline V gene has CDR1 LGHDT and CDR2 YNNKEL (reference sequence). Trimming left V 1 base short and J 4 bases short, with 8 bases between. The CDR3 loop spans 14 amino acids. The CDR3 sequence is CASSQGGTGNTIYF. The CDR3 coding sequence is TGTGCCAGCAGCCAAGGGGGTACCGGAAACACCATATATTTT.

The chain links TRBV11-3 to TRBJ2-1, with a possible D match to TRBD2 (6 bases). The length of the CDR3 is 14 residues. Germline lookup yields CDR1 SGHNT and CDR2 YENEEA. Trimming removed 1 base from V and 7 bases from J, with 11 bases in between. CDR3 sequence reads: CASSLGSSGNEQFF. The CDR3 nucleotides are TGTGCCAGCAGCTTAGGGAGTAGCGGTAATGAGCAGTTCTTC.

CDR3 region: CASMKWGTFEQFF. The CDR3 DNA reads TGTGCCAGCATGAAGTGGGGGACTTTTGAGCAGTTCTTC. The V call is TRBV7-9, the J call TRBJ2-1; a possible D gene is TRBD2 (6 bases). Germline loops: CDR1 SEHNR, CDR2 FQNEAQ (reference sequence). Trimming removed 7 bases from V and 9 bases from J, with 16 bases in between. The CDR3 runs 13 residues.

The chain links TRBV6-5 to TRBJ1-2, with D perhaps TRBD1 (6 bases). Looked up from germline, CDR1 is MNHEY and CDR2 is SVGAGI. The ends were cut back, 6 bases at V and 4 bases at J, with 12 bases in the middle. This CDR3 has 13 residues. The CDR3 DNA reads TGTGCCAGCAGGATGGACAGCTTCTATGGCTACACCTTC. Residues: CASRMDSFYGYTF.

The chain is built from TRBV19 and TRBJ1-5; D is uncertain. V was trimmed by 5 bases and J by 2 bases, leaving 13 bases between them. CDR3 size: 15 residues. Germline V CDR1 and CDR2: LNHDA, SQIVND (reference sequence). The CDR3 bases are TGTGCCAGTAGTCCGGTCGGCGGCGGCAATCAGCCCCAGCATTTT. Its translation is CASSPVGGGNQPQHF. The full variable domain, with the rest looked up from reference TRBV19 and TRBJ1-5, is DGGITQSPKYLFRKEGQNVTLSCEQNLNHDAMYWYRQDPGQGLRLIYYSQIVNDFQKGDIAEGYSVSREKKESFPLTVTSAQKNPTAFYLCASSPVGGGNQPQHFGDGTRLSIL.

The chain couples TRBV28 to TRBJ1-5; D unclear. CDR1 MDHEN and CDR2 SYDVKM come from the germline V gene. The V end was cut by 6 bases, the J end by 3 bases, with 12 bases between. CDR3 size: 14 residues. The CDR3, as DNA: TGTGCCAGCAGACCCCCCGGGGTCAATCAGCCCCAGCATTTT. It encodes CASRPPGVNQPQHF.

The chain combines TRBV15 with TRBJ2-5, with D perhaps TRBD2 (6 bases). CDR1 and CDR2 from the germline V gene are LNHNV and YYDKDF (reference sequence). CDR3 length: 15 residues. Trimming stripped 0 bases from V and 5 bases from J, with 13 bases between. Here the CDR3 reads CATSRDRGGGETQYF. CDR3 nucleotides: TGTGCCACCAGCAGAGATCGGGGAGGCGGTGAGACCCAGTACTTC.

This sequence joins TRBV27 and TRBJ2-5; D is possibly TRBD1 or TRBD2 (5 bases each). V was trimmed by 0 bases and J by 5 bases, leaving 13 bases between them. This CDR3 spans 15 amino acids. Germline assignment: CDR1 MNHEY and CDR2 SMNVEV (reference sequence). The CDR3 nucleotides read TGTGCCAGCAGTTTATCCCGGCAGGGCGGGGAGACCCAGTACTTC. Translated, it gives CASSLSRQGGETQYF.

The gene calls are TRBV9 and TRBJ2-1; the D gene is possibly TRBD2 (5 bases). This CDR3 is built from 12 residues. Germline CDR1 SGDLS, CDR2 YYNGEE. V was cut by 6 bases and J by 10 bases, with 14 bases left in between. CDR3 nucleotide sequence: TGTGCCAGCAACGGCGGGTCCGGCGAGCAGTTCTTC. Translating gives CASNGGSGEQFF.

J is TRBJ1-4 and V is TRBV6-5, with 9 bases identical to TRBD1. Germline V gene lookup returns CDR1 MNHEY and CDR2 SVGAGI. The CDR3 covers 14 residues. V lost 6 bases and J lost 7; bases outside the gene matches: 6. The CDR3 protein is CASSPPGQGEKLFF. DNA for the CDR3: TGTGCCAGCAGCCCCCCGGGACAGGGTGAAAAACTGTTTTTT.

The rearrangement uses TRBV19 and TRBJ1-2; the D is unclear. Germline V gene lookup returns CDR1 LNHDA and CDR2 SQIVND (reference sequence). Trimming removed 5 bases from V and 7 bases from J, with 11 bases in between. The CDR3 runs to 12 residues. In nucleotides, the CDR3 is TGTGCCAGTAGTCGTGGGGTGGGTGGCTACACCTTC. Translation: CASSRGVGGYTF. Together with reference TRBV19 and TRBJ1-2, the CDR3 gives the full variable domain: DGGITQSPKYLFRKEGQNVTLSCEQNLNHDAMYWYRQDPGQGLRLIYYSQIVNDFQKGDIAEGYSVSREKKESFPLTVTSAQKNPTAFYLCASSRGVGGYTFGSGTRLTVV.

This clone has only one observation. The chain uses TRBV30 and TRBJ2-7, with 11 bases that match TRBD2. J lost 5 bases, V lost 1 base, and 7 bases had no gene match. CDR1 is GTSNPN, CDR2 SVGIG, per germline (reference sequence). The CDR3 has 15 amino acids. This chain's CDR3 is CAWSDKGLAGDEQYF. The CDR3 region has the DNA TGTGCCTGGAGTGACAAAGGACTAGCGGGTGACGAGCAGTACTTC.

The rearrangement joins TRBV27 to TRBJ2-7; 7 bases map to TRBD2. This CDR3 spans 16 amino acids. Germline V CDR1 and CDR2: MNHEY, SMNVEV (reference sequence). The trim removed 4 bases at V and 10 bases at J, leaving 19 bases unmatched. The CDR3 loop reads CASSYRGSGTGTFQYF. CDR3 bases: TGTGCCAGCAGTTACCGCGGGAGCGGGACGGGGACGTTCCAGTACTTC.

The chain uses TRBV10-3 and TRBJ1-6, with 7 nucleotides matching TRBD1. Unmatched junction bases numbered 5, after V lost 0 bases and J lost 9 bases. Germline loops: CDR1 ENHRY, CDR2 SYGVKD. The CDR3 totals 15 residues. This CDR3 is CAISESTGKGSPLHF. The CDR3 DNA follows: TGTGCCATCAGTGAGTCGACAGGGAAAGGTTCACCCCTCCACTTT.

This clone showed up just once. The CDR3 bases are TGCGCCAGCAGCCAAGCCCTCCGTGTATGGAGCTCCTACGAGCAGTACTTC. It translates to CASSQALRVWSSYEQYF. The rearrangement uses TRBV4-1 and TRBJ2-7; D not resolved. Trimming stripped 1 base from V and 0 bases from J, with 16 bases between. This CDR3 is 17 amino acids long. Germline CDR1 is MGHRA and CDR2 is YSYEKL.